This record covers a single T cell receptor (beta chain). This entry belongs to a study of blood T cell repertoires in COVID-19. Germline loops: CDR1 SGHDN, CDR2 FVKESK. The trim removed 0 bases at V and 8 bases at J, leaving 6 bases unmatched. The CDR3 extends over 14 amino acids. Assay: immunoSEQ multiplex PCR; the TCRdb copy retains only in-frame clones and omits some. The table lists under 250,000 clones, 83% of them singletons, with under 3% in the top ten. The rearrangement uses TRBV14 and TRBJ2-7; the match to TRBD2 covers 8 bases. The sequence derives from a woman aged 40 to 50 with active or convalescent COVID-19. The sequenced sample was peripheral blood. In DNA form, the CDR3 reads TGTGCCAGCAGCCAAGACCTAGCGGGCAATAAGCAGTACTTC. Protein product: CASSQDLAGNKQYF.